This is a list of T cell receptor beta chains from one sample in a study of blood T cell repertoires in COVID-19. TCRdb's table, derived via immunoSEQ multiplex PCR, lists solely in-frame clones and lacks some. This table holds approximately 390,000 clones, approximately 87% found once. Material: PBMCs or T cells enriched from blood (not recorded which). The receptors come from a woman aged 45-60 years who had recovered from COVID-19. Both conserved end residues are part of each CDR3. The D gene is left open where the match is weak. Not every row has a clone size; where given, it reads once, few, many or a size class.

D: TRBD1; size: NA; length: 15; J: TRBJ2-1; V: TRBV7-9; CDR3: CASSPGQGVQDEQFF; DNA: TGTGCCAGCAGCCCGGGACAGGGGGTACAGGATGAGCAGTTCTTC
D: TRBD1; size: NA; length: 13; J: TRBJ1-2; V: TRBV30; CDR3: CAWCLDRGGGYTF; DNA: TGTGCCTGGTGCTTGGACAGGGGGGGAGGCTACACCTTC
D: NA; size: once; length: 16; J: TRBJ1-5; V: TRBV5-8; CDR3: CASSAGRGTGHQPQHF; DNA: TGTGCCAGCAGCGCGGGCCGGGGGACGGGGCATCAGCCCCAGCATTTT
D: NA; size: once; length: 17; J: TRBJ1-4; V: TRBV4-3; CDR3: CASSQDRAGQLNEKLFF; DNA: TGCGCCAGCAGCCAAGATCGGGCCGGACAGCTTAATGAAAAACTGTTTTTT
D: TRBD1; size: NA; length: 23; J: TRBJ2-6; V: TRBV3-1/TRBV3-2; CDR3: CASSQHALTYPRQGLSGANVLTF; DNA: TGTGCCAGCAGCCAACACGCGCTCACGTACCCAAGACAGGGGCTCTCCGGGGCCAACGTCCTGACTTTC
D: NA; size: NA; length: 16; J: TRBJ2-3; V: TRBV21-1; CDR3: CASSKVASGGTDTQYF; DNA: TGTGCCAGCAGCAAAGTTGCTAGCGGGGGAACAGATACGCAGTATTTT
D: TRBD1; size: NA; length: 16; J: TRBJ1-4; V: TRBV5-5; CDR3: CASSLWGTELNEKLFF; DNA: TGTGCCAGCAGCTTGTGGGGGACAGAACTTAATGAAAAACTGTTTTTT
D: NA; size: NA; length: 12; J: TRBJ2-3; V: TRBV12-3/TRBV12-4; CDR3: CASSFSLDTQYF; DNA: TGTGCCAGCAGTTTTTCTTTGGATACGCAGTATTTT
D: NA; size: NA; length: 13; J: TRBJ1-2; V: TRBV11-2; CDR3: CASSQGTTGGYTF; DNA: TGTGCCAGCAGCCAGGGGACTACAGGTGGCTACACCTTC
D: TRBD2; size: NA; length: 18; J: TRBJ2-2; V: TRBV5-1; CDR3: CASSLIPGTIVGTGELFF; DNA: TGCGCCAGCAGCTTGATCCCAGGGACTATCGTGGGCACCGGGGAGCTGTTTTTT
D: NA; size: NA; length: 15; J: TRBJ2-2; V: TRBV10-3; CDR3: CAISEHGANTGELFF; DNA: TGTGCCATCAGTGAGCACGGGGCGAACACCGGGGAGCTGTTTTTT
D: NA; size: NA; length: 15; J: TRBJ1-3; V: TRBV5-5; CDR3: CASSLAQGSGNTIYF; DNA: TGTGCCAGCAGCTTGGCTCAGGGGTCTGGAAACACCATATATTTT
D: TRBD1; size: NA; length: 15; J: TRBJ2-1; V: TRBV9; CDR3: CASSVGSTGSDEQFF; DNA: TGTGCCAGCAGCGTAGGATCGACAGGGTCGGATGAGCAGTTCTTC
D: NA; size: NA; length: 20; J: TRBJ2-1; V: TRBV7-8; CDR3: CASSLSGSGGGRGSYNEQFF; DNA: TGTGCCAGCAGCTTATCGGGCTCGGGAGGGGGCAGGGGCAGCTACAATGAGCAGTTCTTC
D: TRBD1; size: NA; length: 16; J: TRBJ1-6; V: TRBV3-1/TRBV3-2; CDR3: CASSQAQTGGNSPLHF; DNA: TGTGCCAGCAGCCAAGCCCAGACAGGGGGGAATTCACCCCTCCACTTT
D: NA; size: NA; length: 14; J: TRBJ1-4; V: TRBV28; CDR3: CASSGGRQNEKLFF; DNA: TGTGCCAGCAGTGGGGGCAGGCAGAATGAAAAACTGTTTTTT
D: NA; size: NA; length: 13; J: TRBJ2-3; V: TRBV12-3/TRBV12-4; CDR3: CASSFDWTDTQYF; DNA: TGTGCCAGCAGTTTCGACTGGACAGATACGCAGTATTTT
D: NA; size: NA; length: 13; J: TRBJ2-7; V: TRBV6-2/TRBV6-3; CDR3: CASSRGELYEQYF; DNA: TGTGCCAGCAGCCGCGGGGAACTATACGAGCAGTACTTC
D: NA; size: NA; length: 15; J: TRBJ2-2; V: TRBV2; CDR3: CASKLGGTNTGELFF; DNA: TGTGCCAGCAAACTGGGGGGAACGAACACCGGGGAGCTGTTTTTT
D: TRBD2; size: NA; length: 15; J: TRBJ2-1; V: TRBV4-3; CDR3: CASTLDSGGYNEQFF; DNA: TGCGCCAGCACTCTCGACAGCGGGGGTTACAATGAGCAGTTCTTC
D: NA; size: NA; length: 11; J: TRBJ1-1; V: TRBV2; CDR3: CASNSGLEAFF; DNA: TGTGCCAGCAATAGTGGGCTTGAAGCTTTCTTT
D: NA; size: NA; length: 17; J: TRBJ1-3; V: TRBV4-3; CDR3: CASSQHRALGSGNTIYF; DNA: TGCGCCAGCAGCCAGCACAGGGCTCTGGGCTCTGGAAACACCATATATTTT